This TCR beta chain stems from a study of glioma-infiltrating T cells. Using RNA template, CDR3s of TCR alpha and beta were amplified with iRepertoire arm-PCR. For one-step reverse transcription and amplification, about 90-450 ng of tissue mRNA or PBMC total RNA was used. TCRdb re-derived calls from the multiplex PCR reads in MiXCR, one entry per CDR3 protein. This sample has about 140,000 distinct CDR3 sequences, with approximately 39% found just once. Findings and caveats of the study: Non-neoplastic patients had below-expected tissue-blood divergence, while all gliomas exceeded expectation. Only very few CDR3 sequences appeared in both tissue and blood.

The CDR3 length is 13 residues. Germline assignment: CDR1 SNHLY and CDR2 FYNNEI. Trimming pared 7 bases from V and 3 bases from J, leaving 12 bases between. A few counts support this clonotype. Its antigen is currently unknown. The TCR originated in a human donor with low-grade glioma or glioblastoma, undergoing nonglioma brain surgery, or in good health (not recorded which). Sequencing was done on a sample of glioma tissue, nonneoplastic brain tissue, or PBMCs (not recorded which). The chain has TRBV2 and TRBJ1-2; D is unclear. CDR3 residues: CASKSGAYYGYTF. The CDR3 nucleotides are TGTGCCAGCAAATCAGGCGCCTACTATGGCTACACCTTC.